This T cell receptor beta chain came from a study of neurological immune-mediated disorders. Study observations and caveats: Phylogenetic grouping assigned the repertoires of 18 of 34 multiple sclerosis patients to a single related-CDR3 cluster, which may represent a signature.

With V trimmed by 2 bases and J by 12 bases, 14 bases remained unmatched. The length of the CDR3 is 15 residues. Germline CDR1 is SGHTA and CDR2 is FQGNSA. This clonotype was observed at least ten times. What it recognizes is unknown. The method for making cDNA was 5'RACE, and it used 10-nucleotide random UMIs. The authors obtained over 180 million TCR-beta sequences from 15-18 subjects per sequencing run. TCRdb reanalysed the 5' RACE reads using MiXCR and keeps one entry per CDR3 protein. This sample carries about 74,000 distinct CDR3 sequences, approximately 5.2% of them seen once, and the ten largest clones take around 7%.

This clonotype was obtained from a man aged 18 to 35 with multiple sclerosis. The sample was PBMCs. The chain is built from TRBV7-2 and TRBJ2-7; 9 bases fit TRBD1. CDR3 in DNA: TGTGCCAGCAGCTTACGTTCTGGCGGGACAGGGTCCCCGTACTTC. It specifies CASSLRSGGTGSPYF.